Presented here are 23 T cell receptor beta chains from one specimen sequenced in a study of control samples from healthy donors and cancer patients. The protocol was immunoSEQ multiplex PCR, while the TCRdb copy is restricted to in-frame clones and leaves out a portion. The data hold fewer than 200,000 clones, with roughly 95% observed a single time. Sample: blood. All receptors derive from a woman in her 30s in good health.

The chain has TRBV5-8 and TRBJ2-7; D may correspond to TRBD1 or TRBD2 (6 bases each). CDR3 length: 15 residues. Germline lookup yields CDR1 SGHTS and CDR2 YDEGEE. V lost 4 bases and J lost 1, with 15 bases in between. CDR3 nucleotide sequence: TGTGCCAGCAGCCCAGCCGGGGGCACATCCTACGAGCAGTACTTC. It translates to CASSPAGGTSYEQYF.

This clone was observed a few times. The chain joins TRBV27 to TRBJ1-1, with D unclear. Per the germline V gene, CDR1 is MNHEY and CDR2 is SMNVEV (reference sequence). The CDR3 consists of 14 residues. The V end lost 8 bases, the J end lost 1 base, and 14 bases lay between the germline ends. For the CDR3, the DNA is TGTGCCAGCTCCCTACTGACGGGGAACACTGAAGCTTTCTTT. Translating it yields CASSLLTGNTEAFF.

Here the CDR3 DNA reads TGTGCCAGCAGCTGGCAGGCGGGGAATTCACCCCTCCACTTT. Amino acid sequence: CASSWQAGNSPLHF. J is TRBJ1-6 and V is TRBV28; D is uncertain. The CDR3 contains 14 residues. Trimming pared 6 bases from V and 7 bases from J, leaving 13 bases between. The germline gives CDR1 MDHEN, CDR2 SYDVKM. Using reference TRBV28 and TRBJ1-6 for the parts outside the CDR3, the full variable domain is DVKVTQSSRYLVKRTGEKVFLECVQDMDHENMFWYRQDPGLGLRLIYFSYDVKMKEKGDIPEGYSVSREKKERFSLILESASTNQTSMYLCASSWQAGNSPLHFGNGTRLTVT.

This clone was observed a single time. J is TRBJ1-5 and V is TRBV28; no firm D call. V was shortened by 6 bases and J by 5 bases, with 8 bases between the two germline ends. Germline assignment: CDR1 MDHEN and CDR2 SYDVKM. The CDR3 extends over 12 amino acids. The CDR3 loop is CASSAPDQPQHF. CDR3 DNA: TGTGCCAGCAGCGCCCCGGATCAGCCCCAGCATTTT.

The chain links TRBV6-5 to TRBJ1-6; tentatively, D is TRBD1 (5 bases). The germline V and J ends were trimmed by 0 bases and 1 base, with 7 bases remaining between them. The CDR3 loop spans 16 amino acids. Germline V CDR1 and CDR2: MNHEY, SVGAGI. CDR3 loop: CASSYSGDSYNSPLHF. The CDR3 coding sequence is TGTGCCAGCAGTTACTCGGGGGATTCCTATAATTCACCCCTCCACTTT.

The chain uses TRBV2 and TRBJ2-2; D not certain. Germline V gives CDR1 SNHLY, CDR2 FYNNEI. V was pared by 3 bases and J by 3 bases, with 11 bases between. This CDR3 comprises 15 residues. CDR3 bases: TGTGCCAGCAGTGATCTAGTACGCCACACCGGGGAGCTGTTTTTT. It codes for CASSDLVRHTGELFF.

This chain links TRBV5-1 with TRBJ1-1; no firm D call. V was shortened by 0 bases and J by 1 base, with 7 bases between the two germline ends. Germline lookup yields CDR1 SGHRS and CDR2 YFSETQ. The CDR3 extends over 14 amino acids. Here the CDR3 DNA reads TGCGCCAGCAGCTTGGGTCGGACGAACACTGAAGCTTTCTTT. Its protein product is CASSLGRTNTEAFF. Based on the CDR3 plus reference TRBV5-1 and TRBJ1-1, the full variable domain is KAGVTQTPRYLIKTRGQQVTLSCSPISGHRSVSWYQQTPGQGLQFLFEYFSETQRNKGNFPGRFSGRQFSNSRSEMNVSTLELGDSALYLCASSLGRTNTEAFFGQGTRLTVV.

The chain links TRBV29-1 to TRBJ2-5, with 8 bases lining up with TRBD2. Germline CDR1 is SQVTM and CDR2 is ANQGSEA. This CDR3 is built from 15 residues. The V segment lost 1 base and the J segment 2 bases; nucleotides outside the gene matches: 6. The CDR3 is CSVEGGSGVQETQYF. The CDR3 coding sequence is TGCAGCGTTGAAGGGGGTAGCGGGGTACAAGAGACCCAGTACTTC.

The chain recombines TRBV19 with TRBJ2-7, with 9 positions matching TRBD1. Germline CDR1 LNHDA, CDR2 SQIVND (reference sequence). Trimming took 5 bases from V and 7 from J; bases not matched to a gene: 6. CDR3 length: 13 residues. The CDR3 DNA reads TGTGCCAGTAGTGCATGGACAGGGGAAGAGCAGTACTTC. Its translation is CASSAWTGEEQYF.

The rearrangement uses TRBV6-5 and TRBJ1-6; 7 bases match TRBD1. Per the germline V gene, CDR1 is MNHEY and CDR2 is SVGAGI. This CDR3 has 14 amino acids. V lost 5 bases to trimming and J lost 7 bases; unmatched junction nucleotides: 5. This CDR3 is CASSTGQFNSPLHF. In DNA, the CDR3 is TGTGCCAGCAGTACGGGACAGTTCAATTCACCCCTCCACTTT.

For the CDR3, the DNA is TGTGCCTGGCAGGGGGCGCGCAATCAGCCCCAGCATTTT. Amino acid sequence: CAWQGARNQPQHF. The chain uses TRBV30 and TRBJ1-5; 8 bases map to TRBD1. There are 13 residues in the CDR3. Germline V gene sequence: CDR1 GTSNPN, CDR2 SVGIG (reference sequence). The V and J ends lost 5 bases and 2 bases, in that order; junction bases with no gene match: 2.

The chain links TRBV19 to TRBJ1-2, with TRBD1 as a possible D gene (5 bases). The V gene lost 5 bases and the J gene lost 5 bases, with 12 bases spanning the gap. CDR1 is LNHDA and CDR2 is SQIVND in the germline V gene (reference sequence). The CDR3 has 13 amino acids. The CDR3 coding sequence is TGTGCCAGTAGTCTCCGGGACGGTTATGGCTACACCTTC. Protein: CASSLRDGYGYTF.

The rearrangement joins TRBV7-9 to TRBJ1-5, with D possibly TRBD1 on 5 matching bases. From germline, CDR1 is SEHNR and CDR2 FQNEAQ (reference sequence). CDR3 length: 13 amino acids. Trimming took off 4 bases at V and 2 bases at J, with 6 bases between the two ends. This CDR3 reads CASSWDGNQPQHF. DNA of the CDR3: TGTGCCAGCAGCTGGGACGGCAATCAGCCCCAGCATTTT.

This clone was seen just once. The chain uses TRBV12-3 or TRBV12-4 and TRBJ2-2; TRBD1 matches at 9 bases. The ends lost 11 bases at V and 6 bases at J; junction bases unmatched: 7. The length of the CDR3 is 13 residues. The CDR3 spells CAVQGASAGELFF. In DNA form, the CDR3 reads TGTGCCGTACAGGGGGCTTCGGCCGGGGAGCTGTTTTTT.

The chain recombines TRBV7-2 with TRBJ2-1, with 11 nucleotides matching TRBD2. This CDR3 contains 17 residues. Germline trimming cut 4 bases from V and 7 bases from J; bases unmatched to any gene: 12. Looked up from germline, CDR1 is SGHTA and CDR2 is FQGNSA. This chain's CDR3 is CASSSAIAGGPMNEQFF. The CDR3 DNA is TGTGCCAGCAGCTCCGCAATAGCGGGAGGGCCGATGAATGAGCAGTTCTTC.

This chain joins TRBV5-1 and TRBJ2-7, with 11 bases aligning to TRBD1. The CDR3 consists of 17 residues. Germline V gene lookup returns CDR1 SGHRS and CDR2 YFSETQ. The J segment lost 5 bases and the V segment lost 2 bases, leaving 12 bases of the junction unmatched. CDR3 in DNA: TGCGCCAGCAGCTTACCCCCCCTCCGGGACAGGGGGAACGAGCAGTACTTC. Protein product: CASSLPPLRDRGNEQYF.

For the CDR3, the DNA is TGTGCCAGCAGTTACTCGTACAGGGTTCGTGAAAAACTGTTTTTT. Encoded protein: CASSYSYRVREKLFF. The V and J genes are TRBV6-5 and TRBJ1-4; maybe TRBD1 (6 bases). The CDR3 extends over 15 amino acids. Deletions cut 0 bases from V and 7 bases from J, with 12 bases between. Germline values: CDR1 MNHEY, CDR2 SVGAGI.

V gene TRBV5-1 combines with J gene TRBJ2-1; tentatively, D is TRBD1 (7 bases). Germline assignment: CDR1 SGHRS and CDR2 YFSETQ. V dropped 5 bases and J dropped 5 bases, with 20 bases sitting between them. The CDR3 spans 16 residues. The CDR3 DNA follows: TGCGCCAGCAGGATAGTGACAGGGACTTTTAACAATGAGCAGTTCTTC. This codes for CASRIVTGTFNNEQFF. The variable domain in full, completed from reference TRBV5-1 and TRBJ2-1, reads KAGVTQTPRYLIKTRGQQVTLSCSPISGHRSVSWYQQTPGQGLQFLFEYFSETQRNKGNFPGRFSGRQFSNSRSEMNVSTLELGDSALYLCASRIVTGTFNNEQFFGPGTRLTVL.

V gene TRBV30 combines with J gene TRBJ1-1, with no clear D. The V end was cut by 1 base, the J end by 7 bases, with 7 bases between. CDR1 is GTSNPN and CDR2 is SVGIG in the germline V gene (reference sequence). The CDR3 has 11 residues. This chain's CDR3 is CAWSEGHEAFF. DNA for the CDR3: TGTGCCTGGAGTGAAGGGCATGAAGCTTTCTTT. The full variable domain, with the rest looked up from reference TRBV30 and TRBJ1-1, is SQTIHQWPATLVQPVGSPLSLECTVEGTSNPNLYWYRQAAGRGLQLLFYSVGIGQISSEVPQNLSASRPQDRQFILSSKKLLLSDSGFYLCAWSEGHEAFFGQGTRLTVV.

CDR3 protein: CSALPGQGASPEAFF. Here the CDR3 DNA reads TGCAGCGCACTACCGGGACAGGGCGCAAGTCCTGAAGCTTTCTTT. The chain combines TRBV29-1 with TRBJ1-1; 9 bases match TRBD1. V lost 7 bases to trimming and J lost 6 bases; unmatched junction nucleotides: 15. The CDR3 runs to 15 residues. The germline gives CDR1 SQVTM, CDR2 ANQGSEA.

The rearrangement links TRBV7-8 to TRBJ1-2; D uncertain. Germline CDR1 reads SGHVS; CDR2 reads FQNEAQ. Trimming removed 2 bases at V and 3 bases at J, with 13 bases between. This CDR3 contains 15 residues. The CDR3 bases are TGTGCCAGCAGCTTAAGTATGGGAAGATACTATGGCTACACCTTC. This translates into CASSLSMGRYYGYTF.

CDR3 region: CASSLAGDNQPQHF. CDR3 coding DNA: TGTGCCAGCAGCTTAGCGGGGGACAATCAGCCCCAGCATTTT. The chain combines TRBV9 with TRBJ1-5, with D perhaps matching TRBD1 (5 bases). This CDR3 region has 14 residues. Deletions cut 4 bases from V and 3 bases from J, with 11 bases between. Germline lookup yields CDR1 SGDLS and CDR2 YYNGEE.

V is TRBV27 and J is TRBJ1-1, with D perhaps matching TRBD1 (5 bases). The CDR3 is made up of 13 amino acids. Trimming left V 3 bases short and J 9 bases short, with 14 bases between. Germline V lookup: CDR1 MNHEY, CDR2 SMNVEV (reference sequence). In DNA form, the CDR3 reads TGTGCCAGCAGTTTGCGTAGACAGTTCCAAGCTTTCTTT. Its translation: CASSLRRQFQAFF.